The source of this T cell receptor beta chain is a study of cytomegalovirus exposure and HLA in healthy donors. Whole-study context: Prior work identified 95 million to 120 million unique TCR beta sequences in some 180 million T cells.

A remark on this clone: Its antigen is undetermined.

Overall study findings and caveats: Most CMV-associated TCR beta chains appeared HLA-restricted in a later analysis. It was reportedly the case that the classifier diagnosed cytomegalovirus status with high specificity and sensitivity. Productive status was seen about 90% or about 30% of the time for most TCR beta V segments in an earlier analysis.

The study ran its PCR with 60 Vbeta and 13 Jbeta primers. The method was immunoSEQ multiplex PCR; TCRdb's version includes in-frame clones alone and lacks a portion of them. This sample has about 100,000 clones, with less than 75% found just once. In germline, CDR1 is SGHVS, CDR2 FQNEAQ. The CDR3 sequence is 14 residues long. The germline V and J ends were trimmed by 5 bases and 5 bases, with 15 bases remaining between them. The chain combines TRBV7-8 with TRBJ1-1, with D unclear. Sequencing was performed on PBMCs. This TCR was recovered from a man between 35 and 55 years old in good health and CMV-seropositive. As DNA, the CDR3 is TGTGCCAGCAGCCAATTAAGACGAGGAACTGAAGCTTTCTTT. Its translation: CASSQLRRGTEAFF. Full variable domain (remainder filled in from reference TRBV7-8 and TRBJ1-1): GAGVSQSPRYKVAKRGQDVALRCDPISGHVSLFWYQQALGQGPEFLTYFQNEAQLDKSGLPSDRFFAERPEGSVSTLKIQRTQQEDSAVYLCASSQLRRGTEAFFGQGTRLTVV.